A single sample gave rise to the 4 T cell receptor beta chains below, sequenced in a study of blood T cells in healthy people across ages. A J-beta primer mix and a sample-barcoded 5' primer were used in a second PCR of about 6 to 12 cycles. MiXCR, applied by TCRdb to the 5' RACE reads, yields one record per CDR3 protein. The sample shows over 950,000 distinct CDR3 sequences, 35% to 45% of them seen only once. Sequenced material: blood. Receptors originate from a young man in good health.

This clonotype was counted between two and nine times. V gene TRBV7-8 combines with J gene TRBJ2-1; perhaps TRBD2 as D (5 bases). From germline, CDR1 is SGHVS and CDR2 FQNEAQ. CDR3 length equals 14 residues. The ends were cut back, 0 bases at V and 8 bases at J, with 11 bases in the middle. Written as DNA, the CDR3 is TGTGCCAGCAGCTTAGCGCCTAGCAGTGATGAGCAGTTCTTC. Protein: CASSLAPSSDEQFF.

V gene TRBV11-2 combines with J gene TRBJ1-4; D may be TRBD1 (5 bases). The V gene's germline CDR1 is SGHAT and CDR2 FQNNGV. V lost 6 bases, J lost 3 bases, and 11 bases lay in between. This CDR3 is built from 14 residues. This CDR3 is CASRSVRANEKLFF. CDR3 DNA: TGTGCCAGCAGATCGGTCAGGGCTAATGAAAAACTGTTTTTT. Together with reference TRBV11-2 and TRBJ1-4, the CDR3 gives the full variable domain: EAGVAQSPRYKIIEKRQSVAFWCNPISGHATLYWYQQILGQGPKLLIQFQNNGVVDDSQLPKDRFSAERLKGVDSTLKIQPAKLEDSAVYLCASRSVRANEKLFFGSGTQLSVL.

This clonotype was observed many times. The V call is TRBV29-1, the J call TRBJ1-2, with D possibly matching TRBD1 (5 bases). The CDR3 spans 14 residues. Germline-derived CDR1 and CDR2 are SQVTM and ANQGSEA. Trimming took off 4 bases at V and 1 base at J, with 13 bases between the two ends. The CDR3, as DNA: TGCAGCGTTGGTAGACAGCTGAGTAACTATGGCTACACCTTC. Translated: CSVGRQLSNYGYTF. Variable domain in full (rest from reference TRBV29-1 and TRBJ1-2): SAVISQKPSRDICQRGTSLTIQCQVDSQVTMMFWYRQQPGQSLTLIATANQGSEATYESGFVIDKFPISRPNLTFSTLTVSNMSPEDSSIYLCSVGRQLSNYGYTFGSGTRLTVV.

Ten or more counts support this clonotype. The chain's CDR3 is CAWMIPGQTSYTQYF. The CDR3 nucleotides read TGTGCCTGGATGATACCGGGCCAAACTTCATATACGCAGTATTTT. The chain links TRBV30 to TRBJ2-3, with D unclear. The V gene's germline CDR1 is GTSNPN and CDR2 SVGIG (reference sequence). The CDR3 sequence is 15 residues long. V lost 4 bases, J lost 7 bases, and 21 bases lay in between.